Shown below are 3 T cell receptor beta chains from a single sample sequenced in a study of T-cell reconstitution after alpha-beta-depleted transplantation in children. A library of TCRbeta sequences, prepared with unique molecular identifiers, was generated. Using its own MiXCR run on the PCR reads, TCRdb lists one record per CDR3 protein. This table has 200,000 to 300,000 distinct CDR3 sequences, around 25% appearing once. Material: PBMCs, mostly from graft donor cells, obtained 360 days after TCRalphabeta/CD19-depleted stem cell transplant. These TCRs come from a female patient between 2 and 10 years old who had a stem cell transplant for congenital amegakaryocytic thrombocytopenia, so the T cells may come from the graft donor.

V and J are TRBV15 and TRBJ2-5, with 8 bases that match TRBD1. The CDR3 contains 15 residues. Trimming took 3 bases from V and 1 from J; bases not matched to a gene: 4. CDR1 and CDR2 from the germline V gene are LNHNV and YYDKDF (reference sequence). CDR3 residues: CATSRGDRSQETQYF. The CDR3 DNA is TGTGCCACCAGCAGGGGGGACAGGAGCCAAGAGACCCAGTACTTC.

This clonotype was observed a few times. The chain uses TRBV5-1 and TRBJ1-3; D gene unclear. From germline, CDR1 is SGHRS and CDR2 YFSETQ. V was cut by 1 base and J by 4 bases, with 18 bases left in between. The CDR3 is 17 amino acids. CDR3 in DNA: TGCGCCAGCAGCTTGTATACGGGTCCCAACTCCGGAAACACCATATATTTT. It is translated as CASSLYTGPNSGNTIYF.

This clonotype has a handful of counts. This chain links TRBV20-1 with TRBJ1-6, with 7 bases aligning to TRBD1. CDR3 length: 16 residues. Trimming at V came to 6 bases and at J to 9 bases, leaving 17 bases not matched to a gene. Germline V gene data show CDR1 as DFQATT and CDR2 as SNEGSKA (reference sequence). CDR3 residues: CSAAWIDRAIGSPLHF. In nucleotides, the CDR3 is TGCAGTGCCGCCTGGATCGACAGGGCAATCGGTTCACCCCTCCACTTT.